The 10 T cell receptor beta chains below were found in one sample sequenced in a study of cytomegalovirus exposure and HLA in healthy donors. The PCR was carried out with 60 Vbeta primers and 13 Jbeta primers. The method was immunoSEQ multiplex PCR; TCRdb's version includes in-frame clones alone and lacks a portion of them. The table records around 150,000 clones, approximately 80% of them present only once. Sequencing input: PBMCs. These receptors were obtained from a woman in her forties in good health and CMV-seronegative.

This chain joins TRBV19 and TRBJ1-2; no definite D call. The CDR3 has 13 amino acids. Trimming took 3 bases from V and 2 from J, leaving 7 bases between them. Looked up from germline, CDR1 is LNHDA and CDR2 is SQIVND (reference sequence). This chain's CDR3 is CASSIGGNYGYTF. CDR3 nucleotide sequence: TGTGCCAGTAGTATCGGAGGGAACTATGGCTACACCTTC.

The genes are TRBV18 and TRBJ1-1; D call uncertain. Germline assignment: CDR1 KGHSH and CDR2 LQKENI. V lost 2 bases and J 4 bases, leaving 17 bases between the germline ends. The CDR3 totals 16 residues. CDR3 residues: CASSPSSGVRGTEAFF. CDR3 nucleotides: TGTGCCAGCTCACCATCCAGCGGGGTCCGGGGCACTGAAGCTTTCTTT.

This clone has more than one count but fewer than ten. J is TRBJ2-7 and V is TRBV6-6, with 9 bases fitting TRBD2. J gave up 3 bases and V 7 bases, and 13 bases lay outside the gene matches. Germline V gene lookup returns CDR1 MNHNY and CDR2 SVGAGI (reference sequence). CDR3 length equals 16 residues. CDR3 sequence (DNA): TGTGCCAGCACCCAGCGCCCGGCAGCGGGGGGCTACGAGCAGTACTTC. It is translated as CASTQRPAAGGYEQYF.

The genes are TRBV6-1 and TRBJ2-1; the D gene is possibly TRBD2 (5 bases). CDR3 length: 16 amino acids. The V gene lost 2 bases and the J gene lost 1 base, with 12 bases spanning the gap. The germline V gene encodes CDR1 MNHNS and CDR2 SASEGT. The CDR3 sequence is CASSEILGISYNEQFF. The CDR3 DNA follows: TGTGCCAGCAGTGAAATCCTCGGGATATCCTACAATGAGCAGTTCTTC.

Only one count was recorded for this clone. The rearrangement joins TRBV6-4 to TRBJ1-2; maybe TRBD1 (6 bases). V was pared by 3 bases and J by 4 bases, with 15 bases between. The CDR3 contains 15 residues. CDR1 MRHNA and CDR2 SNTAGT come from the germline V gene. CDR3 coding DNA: TGTGCCAGCAGTGAAGGGGCAGGGGATAGCTATGGCTACACCTTC. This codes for CASSEGAGDSYGYTF.

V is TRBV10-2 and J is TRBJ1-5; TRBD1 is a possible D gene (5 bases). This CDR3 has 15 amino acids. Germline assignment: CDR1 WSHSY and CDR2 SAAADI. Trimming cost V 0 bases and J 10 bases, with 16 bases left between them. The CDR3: CASSESGRAGGPQHF. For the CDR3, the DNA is TGCGCCAGCAGTGAGTCCGGCAGGGCCGGCGGACCCCAGCATTTT.

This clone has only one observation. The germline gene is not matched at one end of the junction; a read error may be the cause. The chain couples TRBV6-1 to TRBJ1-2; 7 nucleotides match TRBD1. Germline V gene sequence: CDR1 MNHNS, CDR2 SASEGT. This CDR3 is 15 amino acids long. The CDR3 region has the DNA TGTGCCTGCAGCCGAGGAACAGGGGCGGGCTATGGCTACACCTTC. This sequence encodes CACSRGTGAGYGYTF.

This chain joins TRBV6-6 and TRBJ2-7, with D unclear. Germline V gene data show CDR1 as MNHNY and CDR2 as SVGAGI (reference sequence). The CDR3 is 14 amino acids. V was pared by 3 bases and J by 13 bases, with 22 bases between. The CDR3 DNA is TGTGCCAGCAGTTATAACCCAGTGGCGGCGCCGGGTTACTTC. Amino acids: CASSYNPVAAPGYF.

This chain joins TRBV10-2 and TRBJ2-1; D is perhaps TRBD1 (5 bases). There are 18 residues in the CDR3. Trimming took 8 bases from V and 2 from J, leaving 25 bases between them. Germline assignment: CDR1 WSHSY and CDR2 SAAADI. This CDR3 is CASQMATGVALTYNEQFF. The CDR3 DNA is TGCGCCAGCCAAATGGCAACAGGCGTCGCTCTTACCTACAATGAGCAGTTCTTC.

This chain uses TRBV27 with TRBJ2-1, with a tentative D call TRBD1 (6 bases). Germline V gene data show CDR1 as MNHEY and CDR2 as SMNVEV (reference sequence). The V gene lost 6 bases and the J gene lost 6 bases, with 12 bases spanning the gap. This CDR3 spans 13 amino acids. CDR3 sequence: CASRWQGSNEQFF. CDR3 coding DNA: TGTGCCAGCAGGTGGCAGGGGTCCAATGAGCAGTTCTTC.